The text below deals with one T cell receptor (beta chain). The data were taken from a study of CD8 T cells in Susac syndrome. At the level of the study: Blood was drawn from Susac syndrome patients while they were therapy-naive, on corticosteroids, or on intravenous immunoglobulin alone.

Random hexamers were used to reverse transcribe the RNA input (about 0.5 to 1 ug). The CDR3 of TCR beta was amplified by immunoSEQ multiplex PCR across 54 Vbeta and 13 Jbeta. Each CDR3 protein gets one entry after TCRdb re-called the immunoSEQ multiplex PCR reads with MiXCR. The sample includes about 180,000 distinct CDR3 sequences, around 94% of them seen just once. The CDR3 is 15 amino acids. Germline loops: CDR1 LGHDT, CDR2 YNNKEL (reference sequence). V gave up 4 bases and J gave up 2 bases; unmatched junction bases: 7. The sequence was collected from a human donor with Susac syndrome. V is TRBV3-1 and J is TRBJ2-7; TRBD1 aligns across 8 bases. Sequencing was done on a sample of CD4+ T cells from PBMCs. CDR3 nucleotide sequence: TGTGCCAGCAGCCGCAGTGGACAGGGAACCTACGAGCAGTACTTC. Its translation is CASSRSGQGTYEQYF.